The clone carrying this T cell receptor (beta chain) was seen many times. Antigen specificity is unknown. These data belong to a study of CD8 T cells in ankylosing spondylitis. Study-wide points: Reportedly, disease-linked clones are significantly enriched in ankylosing spondylitis patients' matched synovial fluid. The disease-linked clones had a CD8+ phenotype and low blood frequencies.

One entry per CDR3 protein, called by TCRdb with MiXCR from the 5' RACE reads. The sample records roughly 130,000 distinct CDR3 sequences, roughly 6.6% being singletons. This receptor was obtained from a male donor with ankylosing spondylitis or in good health (not recorded which). Material for sequencing was blood, either unsorted or a sorted T cell fraction (not recorded which).

CDR3 bases: TGCGCCAGCAGCCCCTGGACAGTCGGGAACACTGAAGCTTTCTTT. It yields the protein CASSPWTVGNTEAFF. The chain combines TRBV5-1 with TRBJ1-1; tentative D call: TRBD1 (6 bases). Germline lookup yields CDR1 SGHRS and CDR2 YFSETQ. V dropped 4 bases and J dropped 1 base, with 14 bases sitting between them. This CDR3 region has 15 residues.